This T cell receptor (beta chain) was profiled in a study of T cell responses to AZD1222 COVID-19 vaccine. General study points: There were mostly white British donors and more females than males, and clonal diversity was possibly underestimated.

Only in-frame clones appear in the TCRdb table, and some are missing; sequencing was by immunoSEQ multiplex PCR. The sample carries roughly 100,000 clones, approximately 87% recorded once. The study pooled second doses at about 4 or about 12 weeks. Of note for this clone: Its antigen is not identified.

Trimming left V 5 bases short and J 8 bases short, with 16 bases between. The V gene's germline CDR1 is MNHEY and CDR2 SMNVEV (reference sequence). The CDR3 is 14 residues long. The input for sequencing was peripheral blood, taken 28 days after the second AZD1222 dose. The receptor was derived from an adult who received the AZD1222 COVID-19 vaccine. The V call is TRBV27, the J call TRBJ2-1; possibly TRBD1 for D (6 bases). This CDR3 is CASSLRTASHEQFF. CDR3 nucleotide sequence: TGTGCCAGCAGTCTCAGGACAGCGAGCCATGAGCAGTTCTTC.